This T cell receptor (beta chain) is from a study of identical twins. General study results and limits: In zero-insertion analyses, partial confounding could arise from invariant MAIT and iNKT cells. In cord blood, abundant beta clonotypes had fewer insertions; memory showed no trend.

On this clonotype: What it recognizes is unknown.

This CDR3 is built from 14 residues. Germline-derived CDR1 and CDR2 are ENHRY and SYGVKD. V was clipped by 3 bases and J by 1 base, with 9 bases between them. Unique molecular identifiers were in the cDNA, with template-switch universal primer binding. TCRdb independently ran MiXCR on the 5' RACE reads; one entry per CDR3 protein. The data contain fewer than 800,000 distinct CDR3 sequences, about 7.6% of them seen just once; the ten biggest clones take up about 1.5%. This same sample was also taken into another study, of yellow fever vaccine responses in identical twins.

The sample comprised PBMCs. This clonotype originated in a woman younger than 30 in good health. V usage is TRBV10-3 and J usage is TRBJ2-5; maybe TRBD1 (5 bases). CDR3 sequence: CAISEGHLQETQYF. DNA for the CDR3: TGTGCCATCAGTGAAGGACACCTCCAAGAGACCCAGTACTTC.